A single sample gave rise to the 20 T cell receptor beta chains below, sequenced in a study of blood T cells in healthy people across ages. A second PCR of 7 to 11 cycles used a sample-barcoded 5' primer and a J-beta primer mix. In TCRdb, the 5' RACE reads were re-called with MiXCR into one record per CDR3 protein. Among fewer than 950,000 distinct CDR3 sequences listed, 35% to 40% were seen once. The material sequenced was blood. Receptors were obtained from a young man in good health.

The rearrangement joins TRBV20-1 to TRBJ1-4; 8 bases align to TRBD1. Trimming cost V 5 bases and J 5 bases; bases outside gene matches: 13. Germline values: CDR1 DFQATT, CDR2 SNEGSKA (reference sequence). The CDR3 consists of 16 residues. The CDR3 DNA follows: TGCAGTGCTGTACTTGGGTCAACAGGGGGGAATGAAAAACTGTTTTTT. Its protein is CSAVLGSTGGNEKLFF.

The rearrangement joins TRBV29-1 to TRBJ2-1; TRBD2 matches 9 bases. The germline gives CDR1 SQVTM, CDR2 ANQGSEA. The CDR3 is made up of 16 amino acids. J gave up 4 bases and V 4 bases, and 11 bases lay outside the gene matches. The CDR3 sequence is CSVAKRAGGPYNEQFF. CDR3 nucleotides: TGCAGCGTTGCGAAGCGAGCGGGGGGTCCATACAATGAGCAGTTCTTC.

Comment on this clonotype: Given a much more abundant clone one base away, this may be a read error. The chain is built from TRBV20-1 and TRBJ2-5, with D hard to call. Germline V gene lookup returns CDR1 DFQATT and CDR2 SNEGSKA (reference sequence). The CDR3 is 10 residues long. The CDR3 sequence: CRARAETQYF. The CDR3 DNA is TGCAGGGCTAGAGCCGAGACCCAGTACTTC.

A remark on this clonotype: At one boundary the junction diverges from the germline segment, which might be a read error. V and J are TRBV20-1 and TRBJ2-3; 7 bases are shared with TRBD2. Germline V CDR1 and CDR2: DFQATT, SNEGSKA (reference sequence). CDR3 length equals 16 residues. Written as DNA, the CDR3 is TGCAGTGCTAGAGATCCAGCTAGCGGTGCTACAGATATGCAGTATTTT. Amino acids: CSARDPASGATDMQYF.

This clonotype occurred a few times. This sequence joins TRBV20-1 and TRBJ2-7; D is possibly TRBD1 (5 bases). The V and J ends lost 5 bases and 7 bases respectively, with 18 bases between them. This CDR3 has 13 residues. CDR1 is DFQATT, CDR2 SNEGSKA, per germline (reference sequence). CDR3 DNA: TGCAGTGCTTACAGGCTTATGGACAATGAGCAGTACTTC. This sequence encodes CSAYRLMDNEQYF.

The chain recombines TRBV7-2 with TRBJ1-2; D gene uncertain. Trimming took 3 bases from V and 5 from J, leaving 7 bases between them. The germline V gene encodes CDR1 SGHTA and CDR2 FQGNSA. This CDR3 spans 12 amino acids. DNA for the CDR3: TGTGCCAGCAGCTTGGCACGATATGGCTACACCTTC. This translates into CASSLARYGYTF.

Notes on this clonotype: One base away lies a much larger clone, so this may be a sequencing read error. The chain combines TRBV6-6 with TRBJ2-7; D is unresolved. Germline values: CDR1 MNHNY, CDR2 SVGAGI (reference sequence). This CDR3 has 12 amino acids. CDR3 loop: CAGSYSAYEQYF. CDR3 coding DNA: TGTGCCGGCAGTTACTCAGCATACGAGCAGTACTTC.

This chain joins TRBV27 and TRBJ2-7; perhaps TRBD2 as D (6 bases). Germline CDR1 reads MNHEY; CDR2 reads SMNVEV (reference sequence). The CDR3 contains 14 residues. Trimming pared 2 bases from V and 4 bases from J, leaving 12 bases between. CDR3 DNA sequence: TGTGCCAGCAGTTTACGGGGGATCGAGTACGAGCAGTACTTC. Its translation: CASSLRGIEYEQYF.

This clonotype showed up just a few times. The chain has TRBV12-3 or TRBV12-4 and TRBJ1-1; TRBD1 aligns across 10 bases. V gave up 6 bases and J gave up 4 bases; unmatched junction bases: 8. This CDR3 is 15 amino acids long. Written as DNA, the CDR3 is TGTGCCAGCAGCCCCCGGACAGGGGGGGGCACTGAAGCTTTCTTT. Protein sequence: CASSPRTGGGTEAFF.

This chain joins TRBV5-1 and TRBJ1-2, with 9 bases lining up with TRBD1. Losses at the gene ends were 1 base for V and 3 bases for J; bases not matched to a gene: 7. This CDR3 region has 16 residues. Germline values: CDR1 SGHRS, CDR2 YFSETQ. CDR3 loop: CASSLRGTGPHYGYTF. CDR3 nucleotide sequence: TGCGCCAGCAGCTTGAGAGGGACAGGGCCCCACTATGGCTACACCTTC.

The chain employs TRBV18 and TRBJ1-2; 7 bases fit TRBD1. There are 14 residues in the CDR3. Germline CDR1 reads KGHSH; CDR2 reads LQKENI. V lost 3 bases to trimming and J lost 6 bases; unmatched junction nucleotides: 7. CDR3 DNA sequence: TGTGCCAGCTCACCGCGGACAGGCGAGGATGGCTACACCTTC. Translating it yields CASSPRTGEDGYTF.

For this clonotype: A much larger clonotype is one base distant, so this may be a read error. The chain has TRBV10-3 and TRBJ2-7; D might be TRBD2 (5 bases). The J call is uncertain, as TRBJ2-5 better fits the DNA end. In germline, CDR1 is ENHRY, CDR2 SYGVKD. The CDR3 has 14 residues. This CDR3 is CVIQGGSSQETQYF. The CDR3 DNA is TGTGTCATCCAAGGCGGGTCCTCTCAGGAGACCCAGTACTTC.

This chain links TRBV28 with TRBJ1-6; D may be TRBD1 (5 bases). Germline CDR1 is MDHEN and CDR2 is SYDVKM. The length of the CDR3 is 12 residues. CDR3 DNA: TGTGCGTCCGGGGACGATAATTCACCCCTCCACTTT. This codes for CASGDDNSPLHF.

This clonotype appeared a single time. One junction end disagrees with the germline gene, perhaps due to a read error. The chain uses TRBV2 and TRBJ1-1; weak D call: TRBD1 (6 bases). Germline V gives CDR1 SNHLY, CDR2 FYNNEI. The CDR3 is 14 residues long. In DNA, the CDR3 is TGTGCCGGCAGTGACAGGAGCACGAACACTGAAGCTTTCTTT. Amino acids: CAGSDRSTNTEAFF.

The rearrangement links TRBV5-1 to TRBJ2-3; D is undetermined. Germline V lookup: CDR1 SGHRS, CDR2 YFSETQ. V was clipped by 0 bases and J by 4 bases, with 9 bases between them. CDR3 length: 14 amino acids. DNA of the CDR3: TGCGCCAGCAGCTTGGCCCAGATACCAGATACGCAGTATTTT. Its translation is CASSLAQIPDTQYF.

The chain joins TRBV20-1 to TRBJ1-5; no clear D. The CDR3 extends over 13 amino acids. The V gene lost 6 bases and the J gene lost 7 bases, with 16 bases spanning the gap. In germline, CDR1 is DFQATT, CDR2 SNEGSKA (reference sequence). The CDR3, as DNA: TGCAGTGCCTCCGCTGGGCTAGACCAGCCCCAGCATTTT. Translating it yields CSASAGLDQPQHF.

This clonotype was counted only a few times. The chain joins TRBV25-1 to TRBJ1-2, with TRBD1 identical over 8 bases. The J segment lost 4 bases and the V segment lost 2 bases, leaving 6 bases of the junction unmatched. This CDR3 spans 15 amino acids. Germline V gene lookup returns CDR1 MGHDK and CDR2 SYGVNS. The CDR3 loop reads CASSEVTGGIYGYTF. For the CDR3, the DNA is TGTGCCAGCAGTGAAGTCACAGGGGGGATCTATGGCTACACCTTC.

Written as DNA, the CDR3 is TGTGCCAGCAGCTCCGCAGGGGGCGTGAACACTGAAGCTTTCTTT. It codes for CASSSAGGVNTEAFF. This chain connects TRBV7-2 to TRBJ1-1, with 8 bases identical to TRBD1. The length of the CDR3 is 15 residues. Germline CDR1 is SGHTA and CDR2 is FQGNSA. After removal of 4 bases from V and 0 bases from J, the junction contained 4 bases not matched to a gene.

This chain links TRBV5-1 with TRBJ2-1, with D possibly being TRBD2 (6 bases). This CDR3 is built from 15 residues. Germline-derived CDR1 and CDR2 are SGHRS and YFSETQ. Between the trimmed V and J ends, which lost 3 bases and 12 bases, there was a span of 22 bases. As DNA, the CDR3 is TGCGCCAGCAGCTCCATTGGGACTCCCTCTCTTGCGCAGTTCTTC. Translating gives CASSSIGTPSLAQFF. Filled out from reference TRBV5-1 and TRBJ2-1, the complete variable domain reads KAGVTQTPRYLIKTRGQQVTLSCSPISGHRSVSWYQQTPGQGLQFLFEYFSETQRNKGNFPGRFSGRQFSNSRSEMNVSTLELGDSALYLCASSSIGTPSLAQFFGPGTRLTVL.

V and J are TRBV10-3 and TRBJ2-5; the D is unclear. The CDR3 spans 14 residues. V was cut by 2 bases and J by 5 bases, with 12 bases left in between. CDR1 ENHRY and CDR2 SYGVKD come from the germline V gene. CDR3 bases: TGTGCCATCAGTGAGGCAGACGAGACGGAGACCCAGTACTTC. Protein product: CAISEADETETQYF.